This TCR beta chain stems from a study of low-dose radiotherapy and immunotherapy resistance in tumors. Background on the study: Cohort 1 patients were irradiated with 0.5 Gy fractions every 2 weeks to 6.5 Gy total. It was 1 Gy per fraction every two weeks that Cohort 2 received, adding up to 13 Gy over 26 weeks. On a schedule of every two weeks, intravenous cyclophosphamide at a dose of 200 mg/m2 was delivered one day before each radiation and immunotherapy administration.

Trimming removed 4 bases at V and 4 bases at J, with 11 bases between. From germline, CDR1 is MDHEN and CDR2 SYDVKM. The CDR3 runs to 15 residues. Indicated time point: before trial treatment. TRAV- and TRBV-specific primers were used for first-strand cDNA, which covered alpha and beta chains. Both a constant-region primer and a V-primer adapter served to amplify TCRs across approximately 19 PCR cycles. In vitro transcription served to amplify the isolated mRNA. TCRdb reprocessed the reads with MiXCR, giving one entry per CDR3 protein. The repertoire has more than 85,000 distinct CDR3 sequences, under 10% of them found once; the top ten carry around 0.97%. This clonotype has ten or more counts.

This rearrangement joins TRBV28 to TRBJ2-6, with D tentatively TRBD2 (6 bases). This specimen consisted of PBMCs, obtained before treatment. The receptor was isolated from a male donor with prostate cancer. The CDR3 here is CASSWGVLGANVLTF. CDR3 in DNA: TGTGCCAGCAGTTGGGGGGTTCTGGGGGCCAACGTCCTGACTTTC.